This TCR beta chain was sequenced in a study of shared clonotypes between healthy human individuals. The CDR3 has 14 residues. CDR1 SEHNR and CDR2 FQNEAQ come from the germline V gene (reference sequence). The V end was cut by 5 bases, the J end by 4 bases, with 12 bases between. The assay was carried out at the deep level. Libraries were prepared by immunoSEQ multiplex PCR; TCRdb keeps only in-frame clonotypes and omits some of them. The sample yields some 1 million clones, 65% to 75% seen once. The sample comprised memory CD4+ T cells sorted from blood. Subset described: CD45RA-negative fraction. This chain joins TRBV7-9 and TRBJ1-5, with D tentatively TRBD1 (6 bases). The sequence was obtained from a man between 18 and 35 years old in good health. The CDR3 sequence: CASSIVQGNQPQHF. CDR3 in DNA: TGTGCCAGCAGCATAGTACAGGGAAATCAGCCCCAGCATTTT.